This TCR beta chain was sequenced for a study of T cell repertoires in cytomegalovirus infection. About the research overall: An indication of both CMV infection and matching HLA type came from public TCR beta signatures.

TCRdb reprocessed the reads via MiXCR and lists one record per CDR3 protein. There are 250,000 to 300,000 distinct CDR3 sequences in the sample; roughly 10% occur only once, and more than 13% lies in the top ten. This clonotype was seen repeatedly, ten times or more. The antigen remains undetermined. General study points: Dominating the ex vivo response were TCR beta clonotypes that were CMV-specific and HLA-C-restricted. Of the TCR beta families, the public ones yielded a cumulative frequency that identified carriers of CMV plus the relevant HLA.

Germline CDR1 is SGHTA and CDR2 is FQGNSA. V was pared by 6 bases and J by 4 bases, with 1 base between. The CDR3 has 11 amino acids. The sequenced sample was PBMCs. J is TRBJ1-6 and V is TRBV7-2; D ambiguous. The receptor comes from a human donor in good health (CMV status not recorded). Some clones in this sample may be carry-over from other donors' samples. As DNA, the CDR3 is TGTGCCAGCAGTTATAATTCACCCCTCCACTTT. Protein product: CASSYNSPLHF.